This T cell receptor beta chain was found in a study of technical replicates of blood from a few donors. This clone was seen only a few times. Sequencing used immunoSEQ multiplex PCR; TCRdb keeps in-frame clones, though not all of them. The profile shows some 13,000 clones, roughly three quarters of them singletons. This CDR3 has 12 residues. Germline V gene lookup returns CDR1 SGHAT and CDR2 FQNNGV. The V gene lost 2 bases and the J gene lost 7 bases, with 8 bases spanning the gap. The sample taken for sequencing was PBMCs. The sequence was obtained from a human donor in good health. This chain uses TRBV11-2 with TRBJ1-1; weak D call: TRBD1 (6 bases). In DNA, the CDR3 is TGTGCCAGCAGCTTACAGGGGTATGAAGCTTTCTTT. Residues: CASSLQGYEAFF. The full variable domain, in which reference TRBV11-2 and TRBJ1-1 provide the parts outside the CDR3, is EAGVAQSPRYKIIEKRQSVAFWCNPISGHATLYWYQQILGQGPKLLIQFQNNGVVDDSQLPKDRFSAERLKGVDSTLKIQPAKLEDSAVYLCASSLQGYEAFFGQGTRLTVV.